What follows describes a single T cell receptor beta chain. This sample is drawn from a study of blood T cell repertoires in COVID-19. The overall study: The cDNA or gDNA used as material had been derived from T cells, B-cell-depleted T cells, or PBMCs.

Original analysis: Using reference gene primer amplification, nucleated cell counts were estimated. Repertoires were generated with immunoSEQ multiplex PCR, while TCRdb's copy carries only in-frame clones and drops some. Clone size and the V and J calls come from that table; the DNA yielded D and trimming. The sample yields about 180,000 clones, around 84% seen once. Assignments of participants to cohorts depended upon their own reported clinical history. The sample taken for sequencing was PBMCs or T cells enriched from blood (not recorded which). The sequence came from a man aged 50-59 years who had recovered from COVID-19.

The CDR3 nucleotides are TGTGCCAGCAGCCAACTACAGGTTAACACTGAAGCTTTCTTT. Its protein is CASSQLQVNTEAFF. The chain carries TRBV3-1 (or the pseudogene TRBV3-2) and TRBJ1-1; weak D call: TRBD1 (5 bases). The germline CDR1 and CDR2 sequences are LGHDT and YNNKEL (reference sequence). The V gene lost 2 bases and the J gene lost 2 bases, with 9 bases spanning the gap. The CDR3 is 14 residues long.